These T cell receptor beta chains were read from a single sample in a study of identical twins. A single record per CDR3 protein comes from TCRdb applying MiXCR to the 5' RACE reads. The table shows about 530,000 distinct CDR3 sequences, with about 22% occurring only once. This sample also belongs to another study, concerning yellow fever vaccine responses in identical twins.

Sequenced: CD4+ T cells sorted from blood. The receptors here all came from a woman under 30 in good health. Both conserved end residues are part of each CDR3. The D gene is left open where the match is weak. Not every row has a clone size; where given, it reads once, few, many or a size class.

CASTILSGGDTQYF,TGTGCCAGCACTATACTTAGCGGTGGGGATACGCAGTATTTT,TRBJ2-3,TRBV12-3/TRBV12-4,.,few
CASSPKILQETQYF,TGTGCCAGCAGCCCTAAGATACTTCAAGAGACCCAGTACTTC,TRBJ2-5,TRBV7-9,.,few
CSADLPGLSSSYNEQFF,TGCAGTGCTGACCTCCCAGGACTGTCGAGCTCCTACAATGAGCAGTTCTTC,TRBJ2-1,TRBV20-1,.,.
CASRRDGISGANVLTF,TGCGCCAGCAGACGGGACGGCATCTCTGGGGCCAACGTCCTGACTTTC,TRBJ2-6,TRBV10-2,.,few
CATSDRQGEVQETQYF,TGTGCCACCAGTGATCGACAGGGTGAAGTCCAAGAGACCCAGTACTTC,TRBJ2-5,TRBV24-1,TRBD1,.
CASSYRFGTKPRGYTF,TGTGCCAGCAGTTATCGATTCGGGACGAAACCGAGAGGCTACACCTTC,TRBJ1-2,TRBV6-5,.,.
CASSSQRGSSYEQYF,TGTGCCAGCAGCTCTCAGCGGGGAAGCTCCTACGAGCAGTACTTC,TRBJ2-7,TRBV12-3/TRBV12-4,TRBD2,.
CASSLDGISGANVLTF,TGCGCCAGCAGCTTGGACGGCATCTCTGGGGCCAACGTCCTGACTTTC,TRBJ2-6,TRBV5-1,.,few
CASSLRRSGGSEETQYF,TGTGCCAGCAGCTTAAGGAGAAGCGGGGGGTCAGAAGAGACCCAGTACTTC,TRBJ2-5,TRBV7-9,TRBD2,.
CASSLTRRSSYEQYF,TGTGCCAGCAGCCTGACGCGCAGGAGCTCCTACGAGCAGTACTTC,TRBJ2-7,TRBV5-6,.,.